This T cell receptor (beta chain) was identified in a study of CD8+ T cells in alopecia areata. Germline trimming cut 1 base from V and 4 bases from J; bases unmatched to any gene: 5. The germline gives CDR1 MGHDK, CDR2 SYGVNS. The CDR3 extends over 15 amino acids. Extraction of RNA preceded its reverse transcription into cDNA, which served as the sequencing template. Profiled with immunoSEQ multiplex PCR; TCRdb holds only in-frame clones, not every one. The data contain about 160,000 clones, approximately 65% of them singletons. Noted treatment: oral pan-JAK inhibitor, 5-10 mg twice daily. The sequence derives from a human donor with alopecia areata. The specimen comprised CD4+ T cells sorted from blood, sampled at week 4, from a patient treated with tofacitinib. This chain uses TRBV25-1 with TRBJ2-5; the match to TRBD2 covers 8 bases. CDR3 in DNA: TGTGCCAGCAGTGAATTCGCGGGGGGCGGAGAGACCCAGTACTTC. Protein: CASSEFAGGGETQYF.